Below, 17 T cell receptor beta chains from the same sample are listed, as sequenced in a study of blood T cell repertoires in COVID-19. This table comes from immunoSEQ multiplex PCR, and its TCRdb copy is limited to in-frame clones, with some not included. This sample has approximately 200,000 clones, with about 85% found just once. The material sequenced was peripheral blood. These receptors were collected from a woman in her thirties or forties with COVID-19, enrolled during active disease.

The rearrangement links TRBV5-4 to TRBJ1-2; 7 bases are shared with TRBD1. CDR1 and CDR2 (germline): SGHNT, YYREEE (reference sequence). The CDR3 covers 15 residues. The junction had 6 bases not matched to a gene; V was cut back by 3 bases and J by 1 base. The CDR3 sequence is CASSSQTGINYGYTF. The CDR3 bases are TGTGCCAGCAGCTCCCAGACAGGGATTAACTATGGCTACACCTTC.

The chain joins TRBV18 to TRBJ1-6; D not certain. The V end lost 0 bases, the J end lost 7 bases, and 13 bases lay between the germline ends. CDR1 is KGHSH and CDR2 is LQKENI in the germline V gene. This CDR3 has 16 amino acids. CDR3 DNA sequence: TGTGCCAGCTCACCACCAAATAGTGGTGCCAATTCACCCCTCCACTTT. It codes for CASSPPNSGANSPLHF.

CDR3: CASSLRDRAYEQYF. The CDR3, as DNA: TGCGCCAGCAGCTTGCGGGACAGGGCCTACGAGCAGTACTTC. This rearrangement joins TRBV5-1 to TRBJ2-7, with 9 nucleotides matching TRBD1. The CDR3 length is 14 residues. J lost 2 bases, V lost 1 base, and 1 base had no gene match. Germline V CDR1 and CDR2: SGHRS, YFSETQ.

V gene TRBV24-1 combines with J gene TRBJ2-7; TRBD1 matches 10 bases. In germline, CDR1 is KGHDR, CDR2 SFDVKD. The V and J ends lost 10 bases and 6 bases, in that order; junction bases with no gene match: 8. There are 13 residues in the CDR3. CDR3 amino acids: CATQGTGEVEQYF. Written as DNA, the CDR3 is TGTGCCACTCAAGGGACAGGGGAGGTCGAGCAGTACTTC.

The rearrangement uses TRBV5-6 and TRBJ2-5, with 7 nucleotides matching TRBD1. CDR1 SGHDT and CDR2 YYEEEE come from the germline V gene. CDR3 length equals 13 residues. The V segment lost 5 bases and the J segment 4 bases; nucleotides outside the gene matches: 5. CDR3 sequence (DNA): TGTGCCAGCAGGAGGCCAGGGGGAGAGACCCAGTACTTC. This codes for CASRRPGGETQYF.

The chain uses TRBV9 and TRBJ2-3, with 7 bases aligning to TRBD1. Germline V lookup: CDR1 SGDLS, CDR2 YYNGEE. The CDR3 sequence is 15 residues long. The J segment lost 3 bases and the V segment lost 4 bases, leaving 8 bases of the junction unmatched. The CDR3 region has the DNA TGTGCCAGCAGCAAATGGGGCAGGGGGACAGATACGCAGTATTTT. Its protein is CASSKWGRGTDTQYF.

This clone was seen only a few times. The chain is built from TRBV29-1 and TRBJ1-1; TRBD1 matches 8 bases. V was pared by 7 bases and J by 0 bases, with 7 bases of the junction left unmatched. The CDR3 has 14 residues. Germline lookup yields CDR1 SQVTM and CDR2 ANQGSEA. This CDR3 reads CSAHEDRVNTEAFF. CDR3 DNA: TGCAGCGCCCACGAGGACAGGGTGAACACTGAAGCTTTCTTT.

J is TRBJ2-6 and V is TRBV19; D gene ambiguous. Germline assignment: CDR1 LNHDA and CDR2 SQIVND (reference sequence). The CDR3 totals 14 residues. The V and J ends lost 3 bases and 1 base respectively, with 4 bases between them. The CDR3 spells CASSMQSGANVLTF. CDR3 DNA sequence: TGTGCCAGTAGTATGCAGTCTGGGGCCAACGTCCTGACTTTC. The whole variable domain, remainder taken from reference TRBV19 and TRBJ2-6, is DGGITQSPKYLFRKEGQNVTLSCEQNLNHDAMYWYRQDPGQGLRLIYYSQIVNDFQKGDIAEGYSVSREKKESFPLTVTSAQKNPTAFYLCASSMQSGANVLTFGAGSRLTVL.

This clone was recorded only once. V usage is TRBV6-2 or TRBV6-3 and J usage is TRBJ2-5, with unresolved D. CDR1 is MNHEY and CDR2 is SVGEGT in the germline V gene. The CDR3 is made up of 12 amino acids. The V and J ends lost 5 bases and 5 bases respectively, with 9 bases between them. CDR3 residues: CASSNTRETQYF. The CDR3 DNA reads TGTGCCAGCAGTAATACGAGGGAGACCCAGTACTTC.

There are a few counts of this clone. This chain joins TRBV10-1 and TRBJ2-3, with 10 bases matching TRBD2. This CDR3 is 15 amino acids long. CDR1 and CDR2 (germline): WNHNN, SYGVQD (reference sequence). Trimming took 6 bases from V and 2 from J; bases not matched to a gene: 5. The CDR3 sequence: CASSSSGSDTDTQYF. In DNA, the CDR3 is TGCGCCAGCAGCTCTAGCGGGAGTGACACAGATACGCAGTATTTT.

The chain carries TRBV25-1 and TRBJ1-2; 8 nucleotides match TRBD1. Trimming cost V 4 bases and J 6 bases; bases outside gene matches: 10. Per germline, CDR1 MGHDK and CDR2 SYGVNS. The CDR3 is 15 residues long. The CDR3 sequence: CASSATKGQGHGYTF. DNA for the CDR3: TGTGCCAGCAGTGCTACAAAAGGACAGGGTCATGGCTACACCTTC.

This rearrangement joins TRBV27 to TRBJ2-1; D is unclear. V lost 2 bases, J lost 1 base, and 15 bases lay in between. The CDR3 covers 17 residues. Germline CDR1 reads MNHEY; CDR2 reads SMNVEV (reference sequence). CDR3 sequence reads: CASSLRFPGTSYNEQFF. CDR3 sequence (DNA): TGTGCCAGCAGTTTACGGTTTCCAGGTACGTCCTACAATGAGCAGTTCTTC.

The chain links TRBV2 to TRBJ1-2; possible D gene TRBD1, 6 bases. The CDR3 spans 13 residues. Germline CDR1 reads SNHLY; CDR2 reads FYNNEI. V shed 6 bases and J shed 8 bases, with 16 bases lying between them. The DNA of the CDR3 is TGTGCCAGCAGGCCGTTACAGGGAGCGGGCTACACCTTC. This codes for CASRPLQGAGYTF.

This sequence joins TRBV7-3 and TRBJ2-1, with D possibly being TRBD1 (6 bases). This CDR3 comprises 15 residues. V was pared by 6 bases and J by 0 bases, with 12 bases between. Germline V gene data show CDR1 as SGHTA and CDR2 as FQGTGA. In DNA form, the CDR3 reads TGTGCCAGCAGTTCAGGGGTTGGCTCCTACAATGAGCAGTTCTTC. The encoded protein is CASSSGVGSYNEQFF.

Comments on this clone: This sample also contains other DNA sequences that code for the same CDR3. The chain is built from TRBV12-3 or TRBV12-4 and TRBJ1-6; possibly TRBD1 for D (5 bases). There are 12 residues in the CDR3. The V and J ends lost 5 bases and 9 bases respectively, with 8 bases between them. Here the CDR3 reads CASSPRGSPLHF. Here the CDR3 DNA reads TGTGCCAGCAGTCCTAGGGGTTCACCCCTCCACTTT.

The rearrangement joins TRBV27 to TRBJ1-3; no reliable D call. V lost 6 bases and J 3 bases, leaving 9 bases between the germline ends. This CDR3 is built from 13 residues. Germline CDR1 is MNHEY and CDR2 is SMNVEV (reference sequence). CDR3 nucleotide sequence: TGTGCCAGCAGGGAGGCGGGTGGAAACACCATATATTTT. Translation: CASREAGGNTIYF.

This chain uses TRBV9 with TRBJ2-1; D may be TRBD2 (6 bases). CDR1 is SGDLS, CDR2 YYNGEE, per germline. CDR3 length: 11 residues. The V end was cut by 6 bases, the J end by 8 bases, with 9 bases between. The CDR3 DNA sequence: TGTGCCAGCACTGCTAGCGATGAGCAGTTCTTC. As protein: CASTASDEQFF.